This T cell receptor beta chain was identified in a study of post-analysis software for immune sequencing data. Study-wide results and caveats: Patients had higher frequencies than controls of about 5 TRBV segments, including TRBV5-6, TRBV5-1 and TRBV20-1. Multiple sclerosis patients had significantly lower normalized Chao1 diversity than controls. The authors found that F measure strongly co-clustered same-batch samples.

Notes on this clonotype: Its antigen is currently unknown.

cDNA libraries for TCR beta contained unique molecular identifiers. The yield from around 1 to 10 million T cells was roughly 500,000 cDNA molecules in total. TCRdb processed the PCR reads anew with MiXCR; each CDR3 protein has one entry. This table has 750,000 to 900,000 distinct CDR3 sequences, 46% appearing once. This CDR3 comprises 13 residues. Germline V CDR1 and CDR2: SQVTM, ANQGSEA. Trimming removed 7 bases at V and 5 bases at J, with 15 bases between. This sequence joins TRBV29-1 and TRBJ1-5, with D perhaps matching TRBD1 (6 bases). Sequencing used blood. The sequence was collected from a girl aged 5-17 years with multiple sclerosis. The CDR3 DNA sequence: TGCAGCGCCGGGGACAACCGGGATCAGCCCCAGCATTTT. It codes for CSAGDNRDQPQHF. Drawing the rest from reference TRBV29-1 and TRBJ1-5, the complete variable domain is SAVISQKPSRDICQRGTSLTIQCQVDSQVTMMFWYRQQPGQSLTLIATANQGSEATYESGFVIDKFPISRPNLTFSTLTVSNMSPEDSSIYLCSAGDNRDQPQHFGDGTRLSIL.